This T cell receptor (beta chain) was documented in a study of shared clonotypes between healthy human individuals. In regard to this clone: No antigen is known for it.

Findings and caveats of the study: A small donor pool kept down the genetic and exposure-history diversity that was represented. Donor clonotype sharing was expected to depend on sequencing depth. Between a handful of donors, naive CD4 clonotypes were shared at a level of around 4.8%.

DNA at approximately 200 ng, 25,000 to 35,000 T cell genomes, went into sorted-subset replicate PCRs. Some clones are missing from TCRdb's copy, which holds only in-frame ones; the method was immunoSEQ multiplex PCR. Of under 2,500,000 clones listed, approximately 94% are singletons. Trimming pared 3 bases from V and 4 bases from J, leaving 7 bases between. CDR3 length: 13 residues. Germline CDR1 MNHEY, CDR2 SMNVEV (reference sequence). This TCR was sampled from a man in his late teens or twenties in good health. The gene calls are TRBV27 and TRBJ2-1; D unresolved. The sequencing sample was made of naive CD4+ T cells sorted from blood. Regarding subset: CD45RA+ positively selected. The DNA of the CDR3 is TGTGCCAGCAGTTTCGGGTCATACAATGAGCAGTTCTTC. It specifies CASSFGSYNEQFF.